This T cell receptor (beta chain) was recovered during a study of cytomegalovirus exposure and HLA in healthy donors. This PCR relied on a set of 60 Vbeta primers and 13 Jbeta primers. How the authors handled the data: Per a later analysis, the number of unique TCR beta chains was roughly 87 million, of which 10 million to 11 million were shared. Generated by immunoSEQ multiplex PCR, the TCRdb table keeps only in-frame clones and is missing some. The D gene and trimming were derived from the DNA, and the V and J assignments and clone size from that table. This table has some 170,000 clones, roughly 9.4% appearing once. Trimming shortened V by 4 bases and J by 6 bases, and 16 bases separated the two germline ends. CDR1 is MGHRA and CDR2 is YSYEKL in the germline V gene. The CDR3 spans 15 residues.

This chain uses TRBV4-1 with TRBJ2-1; D not resolved. This sequence originates from a woman aged 30 to 39 in good health and CMV-seropositive. Sequencing input: PBMCs. The CDR3 spells CASSPVVARSNEQFF. The CDR3 bases are TGCGCCAGCAGCCCAGTGGTAGCTCGGAGCAATGAGCAGTTCTTC.